A single sample is the source of the 13 T cell receptor beta chains below, sequenced in a study of blood T cells in healthy people across ages. Primed by a sample-barcoded 5' primer and a J-beta primer mix, a second PCR proceeded for roughly 6 to 12 cycles. Each CDR3 protein is one row after TCRdb ran MiXCR on the 5' RACE reads. Among approximately 800,000 distinct CDR3 sequences, about 53% were seen once, and the ten largest hold roughly 37%. Sequenced: blood. These receptors all stem from a man older than 75 in good health.

J is TRBJ1-2 and V is TRBV29-1; no clear D gene. This CDR3 comprises 13 residues. V lost 7 bases and J 6 bases, leaving 18 bases between the germline ends. Per the germline V gene, CDR1 is SQVTM and CDR2 is ANQGSEA. The DNA for the CDR3 is TGCAGCGCCCTTTTCGACACCAGCAATGGCTACACCTTC. Protein: CSALFDTSNGYTF.

This clonotype was detected a few times. This chain connects TRBV12-3 or TRBV12-4 to TRBJ2-6; no definite D call. This CDR3 spans 16 amino acids. V was cut by 4 bases and J by 0 bases, with 10 bases left in between. Here the CDR3 reads CASSSHGSSGANVLTF. As DNA, the CDR3 is TGTGCCAGCAGTTCTCACGGAAGCTCTGGGGCCAACGTCCTGACTTTC.

A note on this clonotype: One base away lies a much larger clone, so this may be a sequencing read error. This chain joins TRBV28 and TRBJ2-1; no definite D call. V was pared by 3 bases and J by 10 bases, with 16 bases between. The CDR3 sequence is 14 residues long. CDR1 is MDHEN, CDR2 SYDVKM, per germline. The CDR3 bases are TGTGCCAGCAGTTTTGTTGACAACCTGGGGGAGCAGTTCTTC. The encoded protein is CASSFVDNLGEQFF.

The gene calls are TRBV6-6 and TRBJ1-1; no clear D gene. The CDR3 has 12 amino acids. Germline CDR1 is MNHNY and CDR2 is SVGAGI (reference sequence). V lost 7 bases to trimming and J lost 4 bases, with 10 bases between them. The CDR3 sequence is CASTRRGTEAFF. The DNA for the CDR3 is TGTGCCAGCACTCGCCGGGGCACTGAAGCTTTCTTT.

This clonotype turned up a few times. This chain uses TRBV3-1 with TRBJ2-7; tentative D call: TRBD2 (5 bases). Looked up from germline, CDR1 is LGHDT and CDR2 is YNNKEL (reference sequence). The CDR3 length is 13 residues. V lost 3 bases and J lost 6, with 12 bases in between. The CDR3 nucleotides are TGTGCCAGCAGCCACCTAGCAACGGGCGAGCAGTACTTC. It specifies CASSHLATGEQYF.

V gene TRBV29-1 combines with J gene TRBJ2-7, with D hard to call. The length of the CDR3 is 13 residues. V was trimmed by 7 bases and J by 0 bases, leaving 13 bases between them. The V gene's germline CDR1 is SQVTM and CDR2 ANQGSEA. CDR3 nucleotide sequence: TGCAGCGGGGTGACTCGGGTCTCCTACGAGCAGTACTTC. This encodes CSGVTRVSYEQYF.

The rearrangement links TRBV24-1 to TRBJ2-3, with 7 bases matching TRBD1. The J segment lost 2 bases and the V segment lost 5 bases, leaving 6 bases of the junction unmatched. The CDR3 is 15 residues long. Germline V gene sequence: CDR1 KGHDR, CDR2 SFDVKD. In DNA, the CDR3 is TGTGCCACCAGTGGTACGGGACAGATCACAGATACGCAGTATTTT. As protein: CATSGTGQITDTQYF.

The table lists this clonotype with a count of one. The chain is built from TRBV6-2 or TRBV6-3 and TRBJ1-6, with 7 bases aligning to TRBD1. The CDR3 has 12 amino acids. The ends lost 8 bases at V and 7 bases at J; junction bases unmatched: 2. Germline loops: CDR1 MNHEY, CDR2 SVGEGT. The CDR3: CASEQGNSPLHF. CDR3 DNA sequence: TGTGCCAGCGAACAGGGGAATTCACCCCTCCACTTT.

The chain carries TRBV5-1 and TRBJ2-1; 11 bases map to TRBD2. Unmatched junction bases numbered 8, after V lost 0 bases and J lost 6 bases. CDR1 is SGHRS, CDR2 YFSETQ, per germline. The CDR3 extends over 17 amino acids. The CDR3 region is CASSLALLAGGGNEQFF. CDR3 nucleotides: TGCGCCAGCAGCTTGGCCCTCCTAGCGGGAGGAGGCAATGAGCAGTTCTTC.

This clonotype has only a few counts. The rearrangement links TRBV6-5 to TRBJ2-7, with 7 bases lining up with TRBD2. The J call is doubtful: the DNA matches TRBJ2-5 better. The CDR3 runs 15 residues. Per germline, CDR1 MNHEY and CDR2 SVGAGI. The CDR3 DNA is TGTGCCAGCAGTTACGCGGGAGAACGGTGGGAGACCCAGTACTTC. Its translation: CASSYAGERWETQYF.

This clonotype came up a few times. The chain uses TRBV7-3 and TRBJ2-3; 15 bases match TRBD2. J lost 1 base, V lost 3 bases, and 5 bases had no gene match. In germline, CDR1 is SGHTA, CDR2 FQGTGA. The CDR3 is 18 residues long. The CDR3 coding sequence is TGTGCCAGCAGCTTGGGACTAGCGGGAGGCCTTGGCACAGATACGCAGTATTTT. This codes for CASSLGLAGGLGTDTQYF.

The rearrangement uses TRBV27 and TRBJ2-4; 8 nucleotides agree with TRBD1. Germline CDR1 is MNHEY and CDR2 is SMNVEV (reference sequence). CDR3 length: 18 amino acids. V was pared by 5 bases and J by 3 bases, with 15 bases of the junction left unmatched. The CDR3 DNA follows: TGTGCCAGCAGTCTCCGGACAGGGAAGATGGGGATCAAAAACATTCAGTACTTC. It translates to CASSLRTGKMGIKNIQYF.

The rearrangement links TRBV29-1 to TRBJ2-6, with D unresolved. In germline, CDR1 is SQVTM, CDR2 ANQGSEA. The CDR3 runs 11 residues. The V and J ends lost 6 bases and 4 bases respectively, with 4 bases between them. As DNA, the CDR3 is TGCAGCGTACCGGGGGCCAACGTCCTGACTTTC. This translates into CSVPGANVLTF.